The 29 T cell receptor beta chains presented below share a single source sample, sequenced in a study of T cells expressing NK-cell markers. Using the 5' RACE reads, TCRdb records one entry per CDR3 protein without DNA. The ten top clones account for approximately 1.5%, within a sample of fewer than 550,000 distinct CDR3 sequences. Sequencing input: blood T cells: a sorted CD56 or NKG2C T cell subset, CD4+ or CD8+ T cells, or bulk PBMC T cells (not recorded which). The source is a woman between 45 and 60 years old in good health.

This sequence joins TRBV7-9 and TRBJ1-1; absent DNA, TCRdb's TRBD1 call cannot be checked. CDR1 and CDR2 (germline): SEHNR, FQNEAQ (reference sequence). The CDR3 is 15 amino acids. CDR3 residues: CASSALGGVGTEAFF.

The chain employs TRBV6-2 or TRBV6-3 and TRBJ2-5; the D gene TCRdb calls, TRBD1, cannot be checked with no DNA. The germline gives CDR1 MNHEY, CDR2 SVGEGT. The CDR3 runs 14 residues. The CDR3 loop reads CASSYRTGKETQYF.

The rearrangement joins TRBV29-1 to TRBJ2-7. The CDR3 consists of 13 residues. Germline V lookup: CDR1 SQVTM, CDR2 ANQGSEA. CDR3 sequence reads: CSVTDQPFEEQYF.

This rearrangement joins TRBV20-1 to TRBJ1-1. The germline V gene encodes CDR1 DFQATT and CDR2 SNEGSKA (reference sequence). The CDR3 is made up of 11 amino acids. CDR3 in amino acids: CSARGGFKAFF.

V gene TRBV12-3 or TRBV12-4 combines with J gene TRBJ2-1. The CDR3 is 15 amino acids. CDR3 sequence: CASRVARSSYNEQFF.

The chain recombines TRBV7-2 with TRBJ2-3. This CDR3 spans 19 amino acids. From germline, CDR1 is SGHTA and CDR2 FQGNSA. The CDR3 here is CASSPQLSGVFLLPDTQYF.

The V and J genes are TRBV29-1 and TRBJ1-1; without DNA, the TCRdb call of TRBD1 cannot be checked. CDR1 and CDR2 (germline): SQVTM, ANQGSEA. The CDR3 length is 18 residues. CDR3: CSVGADSLVVGSDTEAFF.

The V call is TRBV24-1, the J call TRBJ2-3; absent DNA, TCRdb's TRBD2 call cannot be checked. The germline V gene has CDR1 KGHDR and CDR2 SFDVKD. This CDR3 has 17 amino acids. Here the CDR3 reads CATSDFGTARDTDTQYF.

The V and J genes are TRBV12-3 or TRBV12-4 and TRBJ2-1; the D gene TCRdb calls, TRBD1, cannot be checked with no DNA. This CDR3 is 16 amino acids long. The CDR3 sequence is CASSLLLGGTGNEQFF.

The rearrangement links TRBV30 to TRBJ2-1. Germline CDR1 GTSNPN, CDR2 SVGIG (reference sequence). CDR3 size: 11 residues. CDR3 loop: CAWNYDDEQFF.

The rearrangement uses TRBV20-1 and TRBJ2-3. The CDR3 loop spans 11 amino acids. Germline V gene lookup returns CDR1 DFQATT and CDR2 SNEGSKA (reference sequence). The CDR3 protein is CSRLVTDTQYF.

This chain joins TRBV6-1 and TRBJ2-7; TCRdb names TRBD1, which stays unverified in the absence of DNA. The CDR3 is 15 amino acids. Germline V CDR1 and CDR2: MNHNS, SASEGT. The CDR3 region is CASSAYPDRAYEQYF.

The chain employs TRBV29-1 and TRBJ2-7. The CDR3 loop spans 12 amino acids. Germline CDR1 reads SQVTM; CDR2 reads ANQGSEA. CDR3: CSVPSEYGEQYF.

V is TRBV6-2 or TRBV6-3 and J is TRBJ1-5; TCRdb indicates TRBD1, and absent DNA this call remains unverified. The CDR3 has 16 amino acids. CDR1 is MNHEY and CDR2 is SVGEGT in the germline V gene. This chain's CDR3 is CASSYRTGGHEEPQHF.

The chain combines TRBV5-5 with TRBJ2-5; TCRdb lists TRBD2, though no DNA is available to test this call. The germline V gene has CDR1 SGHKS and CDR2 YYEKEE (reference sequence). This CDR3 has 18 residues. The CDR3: CASSLGVAGGPILETQYF.

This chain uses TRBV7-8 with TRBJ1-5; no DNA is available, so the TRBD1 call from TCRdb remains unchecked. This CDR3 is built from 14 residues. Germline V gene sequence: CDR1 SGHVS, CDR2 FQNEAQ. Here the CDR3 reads CASSWGQSNQPQHF. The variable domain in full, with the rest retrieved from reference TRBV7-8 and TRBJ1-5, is GAGVSQSPRYKVAKRGQDVALRCDPISGHVSLFWYQQALGQGPEFLTYFQNEAQLDKSGLPSDRFFAERPEGSVSTLKIQRTQQEDSAVYLCASSWGQSNQPQHFGDGTRLSIL.

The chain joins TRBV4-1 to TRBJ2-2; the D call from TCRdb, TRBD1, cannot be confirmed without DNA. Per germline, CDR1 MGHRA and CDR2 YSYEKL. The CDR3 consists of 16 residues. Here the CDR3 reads CASSQSQGALTGELFF.

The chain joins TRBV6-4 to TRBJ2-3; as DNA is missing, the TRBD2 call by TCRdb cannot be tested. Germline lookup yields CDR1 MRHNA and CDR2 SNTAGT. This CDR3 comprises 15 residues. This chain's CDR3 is CASSASLAGMDTQYF.

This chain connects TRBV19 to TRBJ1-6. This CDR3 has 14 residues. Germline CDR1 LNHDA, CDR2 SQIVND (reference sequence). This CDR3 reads CASRRYRDNSPLHF.

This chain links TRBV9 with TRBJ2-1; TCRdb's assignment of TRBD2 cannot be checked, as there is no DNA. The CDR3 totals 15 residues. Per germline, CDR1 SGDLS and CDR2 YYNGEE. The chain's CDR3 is CASSVGLAGHNEQFF. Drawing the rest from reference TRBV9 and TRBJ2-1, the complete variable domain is DSGVTQTPKHLITATGQRVTLRCSPRSGDLSVYWYQQSLDQGLQFLIQYYNGEERAKGNILERFSAQQFPDLHSELNLSSLELGDSALYFCASSVGLAGHNEQFFGPGTRLTVL.

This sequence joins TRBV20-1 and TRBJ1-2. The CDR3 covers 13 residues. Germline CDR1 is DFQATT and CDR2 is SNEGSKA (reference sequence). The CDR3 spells CSAKILGNYGYTF.

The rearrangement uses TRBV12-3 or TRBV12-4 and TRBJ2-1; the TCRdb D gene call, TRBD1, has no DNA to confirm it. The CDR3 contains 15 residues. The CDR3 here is CASSFSTGNYNEQFF.

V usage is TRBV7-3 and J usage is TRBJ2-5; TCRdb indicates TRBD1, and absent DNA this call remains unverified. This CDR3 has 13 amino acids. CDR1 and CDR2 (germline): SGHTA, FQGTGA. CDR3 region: CASSQGTTETQYF.

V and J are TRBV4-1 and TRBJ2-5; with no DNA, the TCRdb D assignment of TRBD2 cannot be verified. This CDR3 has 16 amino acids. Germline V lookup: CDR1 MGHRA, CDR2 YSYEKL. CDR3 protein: CASSPSGATFQETQYF.

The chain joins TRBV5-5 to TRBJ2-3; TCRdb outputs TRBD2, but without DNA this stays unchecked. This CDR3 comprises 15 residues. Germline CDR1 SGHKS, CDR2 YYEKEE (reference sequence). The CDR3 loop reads CASSSVIAGKDTQYF.

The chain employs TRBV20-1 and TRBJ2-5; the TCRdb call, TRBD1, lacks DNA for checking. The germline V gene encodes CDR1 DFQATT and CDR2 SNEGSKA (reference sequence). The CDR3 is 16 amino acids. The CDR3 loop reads CSARERQWAKGETQYF.

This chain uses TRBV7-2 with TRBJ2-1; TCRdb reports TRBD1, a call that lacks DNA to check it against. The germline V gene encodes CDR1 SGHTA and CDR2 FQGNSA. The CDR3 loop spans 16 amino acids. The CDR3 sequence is CASSLTGGTSYNEQFF.

The CDR3 is CASNPRPVGVDPYNEQFF. J is TRBJ2-1 and V is TRBV19. Germline V gives CDR1 LNHDA, CDR2 SQIVND (reference sequence). CDR3 length equals 18 residues.

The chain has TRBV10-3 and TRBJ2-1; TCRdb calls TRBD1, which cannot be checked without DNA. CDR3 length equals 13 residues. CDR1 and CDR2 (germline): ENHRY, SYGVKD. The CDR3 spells CAIQGWRDNEQFF.